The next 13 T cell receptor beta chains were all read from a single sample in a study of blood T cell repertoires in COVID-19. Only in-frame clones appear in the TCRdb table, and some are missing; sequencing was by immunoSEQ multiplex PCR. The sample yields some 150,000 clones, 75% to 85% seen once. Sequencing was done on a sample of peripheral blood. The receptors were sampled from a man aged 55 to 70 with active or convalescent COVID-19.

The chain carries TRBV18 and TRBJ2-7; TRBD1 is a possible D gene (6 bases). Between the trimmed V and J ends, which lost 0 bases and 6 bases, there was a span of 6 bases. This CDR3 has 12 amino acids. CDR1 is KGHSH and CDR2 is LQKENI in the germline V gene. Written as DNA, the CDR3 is TGTGCCAGCTCACCACCGACAGGCGAGCAGTACTTC. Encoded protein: CASSPPTGEQYF.

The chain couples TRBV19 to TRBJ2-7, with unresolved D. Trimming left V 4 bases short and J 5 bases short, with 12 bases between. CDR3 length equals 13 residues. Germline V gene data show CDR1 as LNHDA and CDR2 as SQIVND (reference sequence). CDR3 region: CASSKLRFHEQYF. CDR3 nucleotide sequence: TGTGCCAGTAGTAAATTGAGGTTCCACGAGCAGTACTTC.

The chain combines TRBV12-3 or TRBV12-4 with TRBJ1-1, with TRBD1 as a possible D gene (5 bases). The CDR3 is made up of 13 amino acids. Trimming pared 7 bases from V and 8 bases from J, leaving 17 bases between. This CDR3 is CASMLGDGREAFF. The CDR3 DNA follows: TGTGCCAGCATGCTAGGGGATGGCCGGGAAGCTTTCTTT.

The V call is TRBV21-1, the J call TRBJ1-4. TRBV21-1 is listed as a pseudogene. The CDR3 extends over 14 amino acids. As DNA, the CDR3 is TGTGCCAACCCAGGAGGGGTGCCTAATGAAAAACTGTTTTTT. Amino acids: CANPGGVPNEKLFF.

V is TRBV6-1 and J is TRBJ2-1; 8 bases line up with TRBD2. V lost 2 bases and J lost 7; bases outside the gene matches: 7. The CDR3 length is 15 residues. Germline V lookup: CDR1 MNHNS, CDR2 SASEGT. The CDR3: CASSELAGGRNEQFF. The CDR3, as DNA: TGTGCCAGCAGTGAACTTGCGGGAGGTAGAAATGAGCAGTTCTTC.

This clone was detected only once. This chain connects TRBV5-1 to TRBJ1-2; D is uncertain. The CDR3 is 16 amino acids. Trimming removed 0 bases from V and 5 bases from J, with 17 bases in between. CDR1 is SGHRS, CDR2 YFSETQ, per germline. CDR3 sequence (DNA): TGCGCCAGCAGCTTGGCCCGGGGAGTATTCCCATATGGCTACACCTTC. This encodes CASSLARGVFPYGYTF. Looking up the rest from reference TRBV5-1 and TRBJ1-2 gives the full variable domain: KAGVTQTPRYLIKTRGQQVTLSCSPISGHRSVSWYQQTPGQGLQFLFEYFSETQRNKGNFPGRFSGRQFSNSRSEMNVSTLELGDSALYLCASSLARGVFPYGYTFGSGTRLTVV.

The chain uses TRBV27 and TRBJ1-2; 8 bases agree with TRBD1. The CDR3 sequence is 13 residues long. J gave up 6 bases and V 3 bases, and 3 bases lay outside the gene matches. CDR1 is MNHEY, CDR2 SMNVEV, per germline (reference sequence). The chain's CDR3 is CASSFGTGDGYTF. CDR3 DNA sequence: TGTGCCAGCAGTTTCGGGACAGGTGATGGCTACACCTTC.

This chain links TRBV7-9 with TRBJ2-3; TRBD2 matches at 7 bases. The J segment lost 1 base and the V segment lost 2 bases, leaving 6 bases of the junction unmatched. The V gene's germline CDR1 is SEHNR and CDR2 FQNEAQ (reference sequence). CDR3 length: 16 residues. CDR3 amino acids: CASSLRPGRGTDTQYF. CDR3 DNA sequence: TGTGCCAGCAGCTTACGGCCAGGGAGGGGCACAGATACGCAGTATTTT.

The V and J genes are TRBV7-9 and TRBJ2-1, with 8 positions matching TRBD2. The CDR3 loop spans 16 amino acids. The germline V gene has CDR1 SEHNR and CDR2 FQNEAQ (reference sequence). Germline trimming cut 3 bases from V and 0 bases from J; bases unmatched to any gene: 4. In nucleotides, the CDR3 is TGTGCCAGCAGCTTCTCGGGAGGGCCCTCCTACAATGAGCAGTTCTTC. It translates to CASSFSGGPSYNEQFF.

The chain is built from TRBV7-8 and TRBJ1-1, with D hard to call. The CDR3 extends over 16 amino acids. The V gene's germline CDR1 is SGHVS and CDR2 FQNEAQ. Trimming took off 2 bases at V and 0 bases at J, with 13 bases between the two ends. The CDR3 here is CASSLREVGMNTEAFF. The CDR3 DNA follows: TGTGCCAGCAGCTTAAGGGAGGTAGGGATGAACACTGAAGCTTTCTTT.

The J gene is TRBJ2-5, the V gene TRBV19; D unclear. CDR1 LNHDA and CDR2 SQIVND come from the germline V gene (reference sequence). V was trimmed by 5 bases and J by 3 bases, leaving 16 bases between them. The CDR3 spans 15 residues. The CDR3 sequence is CASSVTPKRKETQYF. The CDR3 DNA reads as TGTGCCAGTAGTGTGACCCCCAAGCGTAAAGAGACCCAGTACTTC.

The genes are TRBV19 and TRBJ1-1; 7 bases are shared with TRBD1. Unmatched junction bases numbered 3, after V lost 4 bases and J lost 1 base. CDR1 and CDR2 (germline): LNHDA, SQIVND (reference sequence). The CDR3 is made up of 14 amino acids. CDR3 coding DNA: TGTGCCAGTAGTACGGCAGGGGGGAACACTGAAGCTTTCTTT. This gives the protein CASSTAGGNTEAFF. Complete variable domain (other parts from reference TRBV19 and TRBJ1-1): DGGITQSPKYLFRKEGQNVTLSCEQNLNHDAMYWYRQDPGQGLRLIYYSQIVNDFQKGDIAEGYSVSREKKESFPLTVTSAQKNPTAFYLCASSTAGGNTEAFFGQGTRLTVV.

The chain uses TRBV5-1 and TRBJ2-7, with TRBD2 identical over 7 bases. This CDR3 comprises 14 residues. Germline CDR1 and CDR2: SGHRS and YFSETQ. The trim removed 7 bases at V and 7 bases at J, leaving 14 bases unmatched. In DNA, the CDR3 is TGCGCCAGCCGAAACCCTAGCGGTGGGGGGGAGCAGTACTTC. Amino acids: CASRNPSGGGEQYF.